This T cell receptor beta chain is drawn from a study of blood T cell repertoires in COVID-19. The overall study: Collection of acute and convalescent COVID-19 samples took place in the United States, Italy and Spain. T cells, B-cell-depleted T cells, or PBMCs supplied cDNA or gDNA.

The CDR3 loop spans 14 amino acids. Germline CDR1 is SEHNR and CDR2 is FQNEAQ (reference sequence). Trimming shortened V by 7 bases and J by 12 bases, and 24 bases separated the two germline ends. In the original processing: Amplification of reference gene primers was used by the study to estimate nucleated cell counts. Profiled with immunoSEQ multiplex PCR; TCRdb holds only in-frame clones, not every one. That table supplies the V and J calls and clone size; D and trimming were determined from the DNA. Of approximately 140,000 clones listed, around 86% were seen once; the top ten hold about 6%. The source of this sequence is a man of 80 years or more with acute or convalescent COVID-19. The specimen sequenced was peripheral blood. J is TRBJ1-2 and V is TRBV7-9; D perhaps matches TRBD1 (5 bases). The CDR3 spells CASTGSGRQISHTF. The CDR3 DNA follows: TGTGCCAGCACCGGATCCGGGAGACAGATCAGTCACACCTTC.